The 27 T cell receptor beta chains below were found in one sample sequenced in a study of regulatory T cells in long-lasting Graves disease. This sample's time point: newly diagnosed GD, antithyroid drugs for less than 3 months. Generation of the TCR library employed RNA extracted from PBMCs. Arm-PCR with iRepertoire HTBI primers amplified the CDR3 regions for these TCR beta libraries. TCRdb independently ran MiXCR on the multiplex PCR reads; one entry per CDR3 protein. The profile covers about 620,000 distinct CDR3 sequences, with roughly 15% appearing a single time and around 19% taken by the ten largest. Separately, the same data were catalogued under a study of T cells in Graves' hyperthyroidism and ophthalmopathy.

Material: peripheral blood mononuclear cells (PBMCs), obtained at new diagnosis, from a patient treated with antithyroid drugs. The receptors originated from a woman aged 30 to 39 with Graves disease.

This clonotype was detected ten times or more. The chain is built from TRBV28 and TRBJ2-4; D gene unclear. The V end was cut by 4 bases, the J end by 0 bases, with 13 bases between. This CDR3 region has 16 residues. The germline V gene encodes CDR1 MDHEN and CDR2 SYDVKM. The CDR3 region has the DNA TGTGCCAGCAGTTCAGTGGCTAAACTAGCCAAAAACATTCAGTACTTC. Translating gives CASSSVAKLAKNIQYF. The full variable domain, with the rest looked up from reference TRBV28 and TRBJ2-4, is DVKVTQSSRYLVKRTGEKVFLECVQDMDHENMFWYRQDPGLGLRLIYFSYDVKMKEKGDIPEGYSVSREKKERFSLILESASTNQTSMYLCASSSVAKLAKNIQYFGAGTRLSVL.

This clonotype was seen ten or more times. V is TRBV3-1 and J is TRBJ2-3, with D uncertain. Germline CDR1 LGHDT, CDR2 YNNKEL (reference sequence). The germline V and J ends were trimmed by 7 bases and 0 bases, with 8 bases remaining between them. The CDR3 contains 13 residues. The CDR3 region has the DNA TGTGCCAGCATGAAGACTAGCACAGATACGCAGTATTTT. Translating it yields CASMKTSTDTQYF.

The chain employs TRBV18 and TRBJ2-7; 7 nucleotides align to TRBD2. V lost 5 bases and J lost 6; bases outside the gene matches: 10. Germline loops: CDR1 KGHSH, CDR2 LQKENI. This CDR3 contains 14 residues. CDR3 nucleotide sequence: TGTGCCAGCTCAACGAGCGGGATGAACGTCGAGCAGTACTTC. Translation gives CASSTSGMNVEQYF.

This clonotype was observed many times. V usage is TRBV15 and J usage is TRBJ2-7; D is unresolved. Germline V lookup: CDR1 LNHNV, CDR2 YYDKDF (reference sequence). V shed 3 bases and J shed 7 bases, with 13 bases lying between them. The CDR3 is 13 residues long. CDR3 sequence (DNA): TGTGCCACCAGCAGGCATGGTTTGGTAGAGCAGTACTTC. Translated: CATSRHGLVEQYF. The whole variable domain, remainder taken from reference TRBV15 and TRBJ2-7, is DAMVIQNPRYQVTQFGKPVTLSCSQTLNHNVMYWYQQKSSQAPKLLFHYYDKDFNNEADTPDNFQSRRPNTSFCFLDIRSPGLGDTAMYLCATSRHGLVEQYFGPGTRLTVT.

The rearrangement uses TRBV12-5 and TRBJ1-2, with D perhaps matching TRBD1 (5 bases). Trimming left V 7 bases short and J 6 bases short, with 21 bases between. The CDR3 is 15 residues long. Germline V CDR1 and CDR2: LGHNT, FRNRAP. CDR3 nucleotides: TGTGCTAGTGCTGAACGGGGACCTTGGGACGATGGCTACACCTTC. Protein: CASAERGPWDDGYTF.

This rearrangement joins TRBV11-2 to TRBJ2-3, with a weak D call TRBD2 (6 bases). V was clipped by 2 bases and J by 2 bases, with 20 bases between them. CDR1 SGHAT and CDR2 FQNNGV come from the germline V gene. CDR3 size: 18 residues. The chain's CDR3 is CASSLTPSLADFTDTQYF. The CDR3 bases are TGTGCCAGCAGCTTAACGCCATCTTTAGCGGACTTCACAGATACGCAGTATTTT.

The chain uses TRBV5-6 and TRBJ2-7; TRBD1 is a possible D gene (5 bases). V shed 4 bases and J shed 6 bases, with 20 bases lying between them. Germline CDR1 SGHDT, CDR2 YYEEEE. The CDR3 has 15 residues. The CDR3 DNA follows: TGTGCCAGCAGCGTGACCTCAGGGAACAGCCGCGAGCAGTACTTC. Amino acids: CASSVTSGNSREQYF.

This clonotype was detected only a few times. The rearrangement joins TRBV7-9 to TRBJ1-5; 7 bases align to TRBD1. There are 14 residues in the CDR3. Germline V gene lookup returns CDR1 SEHNR and CDR2 FQNEAQ (reference sequence). J was trimmed by 4 bases and V by 5 bases; bases with no gene match: 5. The CDR3 reads CASSRGTENQPQHF. The CDR3 region has the DNA TGTGCCAGCAGCCGCGGGACAGAAAATCAGCCCCAGCATTTT.

This clonotype was counted ten times or more. This chain uses TRBV20-1 with TRBJ1-2; 7 nucleotides match TRBD1. V shed 3 bases, J shed 4 bases, and the junction held 8 bases outside the gene matches. Germline V gene data show CDR1 as DFQATT and CDR2 as SNEGSKA (reference sequence). This CDR3 comprises 14 residues. The CDR3 protein is CSASPGGWGYGYTF. DNA of the CDR3: TGCAGTGCTAGTCCAGGGGGTTGGGGCTATGGCTACACCTTC.

This clonotype was detected ten times or more. This chain joins TRBV6-2 or TRBV6-3 and TRBJ1-5; a weak D match, TRBD1 (5 bases). This CDR3 is built from 13 residues. In germline, CDR1 is MNHEY, CDR2 SVGEGT. Trimming stripped 2 bases from V and 7 bases from J, with 9 bases between. CDR3 DNA sequence: TGTGCCAGCAGTTACGGAGGGGCCCAGCCCCAGCATTTT. Encoded protein: CASSYGGAQPQHF.

This clonotype was counted at least ten times. The CDR3: CASSFLAEAYEQYF. Written as DNA, the CDR3 is TGTGCCAGCAGCTTTCTAGCGGAGGCCTACGAGCAGTACTTC. This chain links TRBV13 with TRBJ2-7; 7 bases are shared with TRBD2. Trimming cost V 3 bases and J 2 bases; bases outside gene matches: 4. The CDR3 has 14 residues. Germline lookup yields CDR1 PRHDT and CDR2 FYEKMQ (reference sequence).

This clonotype was observed at least ten times. The V gene is TRBV7-2, the J gene TRBJ1-2; tentative D call: TRBD1 (6 bases). Germline CDR1 SGHTA, CDR2 FQGNSA. V lost 1 base and J lost 1, with 10 bases in between. The CDR3 length is 15 residues. CDR3 DNA sequence: TGTGCCAGCAGCTTAGATACAGGGCGTAACTATGGCTACACCTTC. Encoded protein: CASSLDTGRNYGYTF.

In its sample, this clonotype was seen many times. The chain links TRBV12-3 or TRBV12-4 to TRBJ2-2; no reliable D call. The length of the CDR3 is 13 residues. The V end lost 11 bases, the J end lost 1 base, and 11 bases lay between the germline ends. This CDR3 reads CAYKARNTGELFF. The CDR3 bases are TGTGCCTACAAGGCGAGGAACACCGGGGAGCTGTTTTTT.

The chain recombines TRBV20-1 with TRBJ2-5; a possible D gene is TRBD2 (5 bases). The CDR3 length is 15 residues. Trimming pared 1 base from V and 5 bases from J, leaving 17 bases between. Germline CDR1 is DFQATT and CDR2 is SNEGSKA (reference sequence). CDR3 coding DNA: TGCAGTGCTAGAGTCTATGGGAGTGTAGGGGAGACCCAGTACTTC. It codes for CSARVYGSVGETQYF.

The CDR3: CASSLSGVEQPQHF. The DNA for the CDR3 is TGTGCCAGCAGTTTATCAGGGGTCGAGCAGCCCCAGCATTTT. The chain links TRBV12-3 or TRBV12-4 to TRBJ1-5, with D possibly matching TRBD1 (6 bases). The V and J ends lost 2 bases and 7 bases respectively, with 12 bases between them. The CDR3 totals 14 residues.

This clonotype was seen more than once but under ten times. Its ends do not fully match the called genes, so a read error is possible. This chain connects TRBV7-7 to TRBJ2-2, with D perhaps matching TRBD2 (7 bases). The CDR3 length is 15 residues. Germline V gene sequence: CDR1 SSHAT, CDR2 FNYEAQ (reference sequence). CDR3 region: CASRIGGPNTGELFF. CDR3 DNA sequence: TGTGCTAGCAGAATCGGGGGGCCGAACACCGGGGAGCTGTTTTTT.

This chain connects TRBV5-1 to TRBJ2-7; D gene unclear. CDR3 size: 14 residues. The V end was cut by 1 base, the J end by 0 bases, with 8 bases between. From germline, CDR1 is SGHRS and CDR2 YFSETQ. Written as DNA, the CDR3 is TGCGCCAGCAGCTTGTCCGACATCTCCTACGAGCAGTACTTC. Protein sequence: CASSLSDISYEQYF. The variable domain in full, completed from reference TRBV5-1 and TRBJ2-7, reads KAGVTQTPRYLIKTRGQQVTLSCSPISGHRSVSWYQQTPGQGLQFLFEYFSETQRNKGNFPGRFSGRQFSNSRSEMNVSTLELGDSALYLCASSLSDISYEQYFGPGTRLTVT.

This chain links TRBV5-4 with TRBJ2-7; 8 nucleotides agree with TRBD2. The J segment lost 1 base and the V segment lost 4 bases, leaving 13 bases of the junction unmatched. Germline-derived CDR1 and CDR2 are SGHNT and YYREEE (reference sequence). This CDR3 has 17 residues. CDR3 loop: CASSSGTRFGLSYEQYF. CDR3 sequence (DNA): TGTGCCAGCAGCAGCGGGACTAGGTTCGGTTTGTCCTACGAGCAGTACTTC.

V gene TRBV11-1 combines with J gene TRBJ2-1, with 7 bases that match TRBD2. Germline V gives CDR1 SGHAT, CDR2 FQDESV (reference sequence). J lost 4 bases, V lost 4 bases, and 7 bases had no gene match. There are 15 residues in the CDR3. The chain's CDR3 is CASSSSGDYYNEQFF. CDR3 in DNA: TGTGCCAGCAGCTCTTCCGGGGACTATTACAATGAGCAGTTCTTC.

The chain recombines TRBV20-1 with TRBJ2-7; the D gene is possibly TRBD1 (5 bases). The CDR3 runs to 12 residues. Trimming left V 2 bases short and J 7 bases short, with 12 bases between. Germline loops: CDR1 DFQATT, CDR2 SNEGSKA (reference sequence). CDR3 sequence (DNA): TGCAGTGCTAGAAACCAGGGTGGTGAGCAGTACTTC. It codes for CSARNQGGEQYF.

This clonotype was seen only a few times. The chain has TRBV4-1 and TRBJ1-1, with D perhaps matching TRBD1 (6 bases). Trimming shortened V by 4 bases and J by 1 base, and 19 bases separated the two germline ends. Germline V gives CDR1 MGHRA, CDR2 YSYEKL. This CDR3 spans 17 amino acids. DNA of the CDR3: TGCGCCAGCAGCCGGGCCGGGGGCGGAATAGGGAACACTGAAGCTTTCTTT. It specifies CASSRAGGGIGNTEAFF.

This clonotype was counted at least ten times. This sequence joins TRBV2 and TRBJ1-1, with unresolved D. The V end was cut by 0 bases, the J end by 1 base, with 9 bases between. The CDR3 totals 15 residues. Looked up from germline, CDR1 is SNHLY and CDR2 is FYNNEI. Here the CDR3 DNA reads TGTGCCAGCAGTGAAGCGCAGAGGAAGAACACTGAAGCTTTCTTT. Protein product: CASSEAQRKNTEAFF.

This clonotype was seen repeatedly, ten times or more. V and J are TRBV6-2 or TRBV6-3 and TRBJ2-3; D is ambiguous. The CDR3 spans 12 residues. Germline-derived CDR1 and CDR2 are MNHEY and SVGEGT. Trimming shortened V by 8 bases and J by 8 bases, and 14 bases separated the two germline ends. CDR3 residues: CASRNLLLTQYF. CDR3 nucleotides: TGTGCCAGCCGAAACCTCTTGCTTACGCAGTATTTT.

There are many counts of this clonotype. The chain combines TRBV5-1 with TRBJ2-7, with 9 bases lining up with TRBD1. V shed 4 bases, J shed 4 bases, and the junction held 6 bases outside the gene matches. Germline CDR1 SGHRS, CDR2 YFSETQ. The length of the CDR3 is 14 residues. CDR3 nucleotide sequence: TGCGCCAGCAGCCTCCGGGACAGGGATTACGAGCAGTACTTC. Its protein is CASSLRDRDYEQYF.

This clonotype was observed many times. This sequence joins TRBV3-1 and TRBJ2-3, with 9 positions matching TRBD2. The CDR3 spans 14 residues. In germline, CDR1 is LGHDT, CDR2 YNNKEL (reference sequence). Trimming took 6 bases from V and 5 from J; bases not matched to a gene: 6. This chain's CDR3 is CASRIAGVEDTQYF. In DNA form, the CDR3 reads TGTGCCAGCAGGATAGCGGGGGTGGAAGATACGCAGTATTTT.

The rearrangement links TRBV5-1 to TRBJ2-1, with 9 bases lining up with TRBD2. J was trimmed by 6 bases and V by 2 bases; bases with no gene match: 6. This CDR3 has 15 residues. Germline V gives CDR1 SGHRS, CDR2 YFSETQ. CDR3 sequence: CASSLRTSAINEQFF. The CDR3 nucleotides are TGCGCCAGCAGCTTAAGGACTAGCGCGATCAATGAGCAGTTCTTC. The variable domain in full, completed from reference TRBV5-1 and TRBJ2-1, reads KAGVTQTPRYLIKTRGQQVTLSCSPISGHRSVSWYQQTPGQGLQFLFEYFSETQRNKGNFPGRFSGRQFSNSRSEMNVSTLELGDSALYLCASSLRTSAINEQFFGPGTRLTVL.

This clonotype was observed at least ten times. The rearrangement joins TRBV28 to TRBJ2-4, with 9 positions matching TRBD2. Germline V gives CDR1 MDHEN, CDR2 SYDVKM. J was trimmed by 1 base and V by 4 bases; bases with no gene match: 5. This CDR3 spans 16 amino acids. The CDR3 sequence is CASSSGGREAKNIQYF. The CDR3 DNA reads as TGTGCCAGCAGTTCCGGCGGGAGGGAGGCCAAAAACATTCAGTACTTC.